The TCR beta chain under discussion was sequenced for a study of cytomegalovirus exposure and HLA in healthy donors. Germline V gene data show CDR1 as SGHTS and CDR2 as YDEGEE. V gave up 4 bases and J gave up 2 bases, with 10 bases separating them. The CDR3 loop spans 13 amino acids. The donors belonged to the approximately 120-subject validation cohort, separate from the roughly 670-subject first cohort. General observations from the study: A few of the chains that were CMV-associated were confirmed in vitro to be specific for CMV antigens. One later analysis, an examination of the roughly 130 validation repertoires, found that first-cohort TCR clusters tended to co-occur in them. TCR beta chains numbering more than 150 were designated cytomegalovirus-associated.

Repertoires were generated with immunoSEQ multiplex PCR, while TCRdb's copy carries only in-frame clones and drops some. Of about 49,000 clones listed, around 94% are singletons. With respect to this clone: Its matching antigen is unknown.

V and J are TRBV5-8 and TRBJ2-7; D ambiguous. The sequenced sample was PBMCs. This TCR derives from a woman between 18 and 29 years old in good health and CMV-seropositive. The CDR3 DNA sequence: TGTGCCAGCAGCCCTCGCGCACCCTACGAGCAGTACTTC. This encodes CASSPRAPYEQYF.